These 27 T cell receptor beta chains were sequenced from one sample in a study of breast tumors, draining lymph nodes, adjacent tissues (TCRdb year 2016). The library was prepared using multiplex PCR. The instrument given in TCRdb is Illumina HiSeq 2000. In TCRdb, the public reads were trimmed at Q25 with fastp and aligned with MiXCR, with productive beta chains retained. CDR3 protein duplicates are merged, each entry listing the most common genes and DNA. In this sample the table shows 17,000 or so distinct CDR3 sequences, roughly 64% of which occur a single time. The ten largest clones take up more than 15% of the sample. Sequencing used tumor-adjacent breast tissue. These TCRs come from a female donor with breast cancer. Some clones in this sample may be carry-over from other donors' samples.

The V call is TRBV5-5, the J call TRBJ1-5, with D unclear. The V gene's germline CDR1 is SGHKS and CDR2 YYEKEE (reference sequence). Trimming left V 4 bases short and J 6 bases short, with 11 bases between. The CDR3 runs to 13 residues. CDR3 sequence: CASSTDTSQPQHF. The DNA of the CDR3 is TGTGCCAGCAGCACCGACACGTCTCAGCCCCAGCATTTT.

This rearrangement joins TRBV25-1 to TRBJ1-4, with D unclear. Germline CDR1 is MGHDK and CDR2 is SYGVNS. The V end was cut by 5 bases, the J end by 5 bases, with 15 bases between. CDR3 length equals 15 residues. CDR3 sequence reads: CASSQTREANEKLFF. The DNA for the CDR3 is TGTGCCAGCAGTCAAACTAGGGAAGCGAATGAAAAACTGTTTTTT. The entire variable domain, with the rest obtained from reference TRBV25-1 and TRBJ1-4, is as follows: EADIYQTPRYLVIGTGKKITLECSQTMGHDKMYWYQQDPGMELHLIHYSYGVNSTEKGDLSSESTVSRIRTEHFPLTLESARPSHTSQYLCASSQTREANEKLFFGSGTQLSVL.

The rearrangement links TRBV29-1 to TRBJ2-1; 8 nucleotides agree with TRBD2. CDR1 is SQVTM and CDR2 is ANQGSEA in the germline V gene. This CDR3 comprises 15 residues. The trim removed 7 bases at V and 0 bases at J, leaving 8 bases unmatched. The CDR3 coding sequence is TGCAGCGCCAGGACTAGCAGAACCTCCTACAATGAGCAGTTCTTC. This gives the protein CSARTSRTSYNEQFF.

This chain links TRBV29-1 with TRBJ2-7; 10 bases are shared with TRBD2. Germline assignment: CDR1 SQVTM and CDR2 ANQGSEA. Unmatched junction bases numbered 6, after V lost 3 bases and J lost 4 bases. This CDR3 is built from 14 residues. CDR3 DNA: TGCAGCGTTGAGGGGGGGACTAGCGCTTACGAGCAGTACTTC. As protein: CSVEGGTSAYEQYF.

This clonotype is labeled as large (0.1 to 1%). The V and J genes are TRBV28 and TRBJ1-2, with no clear D. The V end lost 2 bases, the J end lost 8 bases, and 12 bases lay between the germline ends. This CDR3 is built from 13 residues. Germline V gene sequence: CDR1 MDHEN, CDR2 SYDVKM. The CDR3 reads CASSLANEGGYTF. The DNA for the CDR3 is TGTGCCAGCAGTTTAGCCAATGAGGGAGGCTACACCTTC.

A few counts support this clonotype. This chain links TRBV7-9 with TRBJ2-7; D is perhaps TRBD1 (5 bases). The CDR3 is 12 amino acids. Germline CDR1 SEHNR, CDR2 FQNEAQ (reference sequence). The ends were cut back, 4 bases at V and 6 bases at J, with 10 bases in the middle. The DNA for the CDR3 is TGTGCCAGCAGCTCCGACAGCCTCGAGCAGTACTTC. It translates to CASSSDSLEQYF.

The chain is built from TRBV20-1 and TRBJ2-3; 8 bases agree with TRBD1. The germline V gene encodes CDR1 DFQATT and CDR2 SNEGSKA (reference sequence). This CDR3 is 14 amino acids long. The J segment lost 5 bases and the V segment lost 6 bases, leaving 10 bases of the junction unmatched. The CDR3 DNA sequence: TGCAGTGCCCCCCGGACAGGGAAACAAGATACGCAGTATTTT. This encodes CSAPRTGKQDTQYF.

The rearrangement links TRBV2 to TRBJ1-4; D unclear. Per germline, CDR1 SNHLY and CDR2 FYNNEI. Trimming stripped 2 bases from V and 0 bases from J, with 10 bases between. CDR3 length equals 16 residues. CDR3 amino acids: CASSELVTATNEKLFF. CDR3 DNA sequence: TGTGCCAGCAGTGAATTAGTGACGGCAACTAATGAAAAACTGTTTTTT.

This clonotype was seen many times. The chain is built from TRBV7-2 and TRBJ1-1; 7 nucleotides agree with TRBD1. The CDR3 is 14 residues long. With 5 bases clipped from V and 2 bases from J, the junction kept 5 bases outside the gene matches. CDR1 and CDR2 from the germline V gene are SGHTA and FQGNSA. The CDR3 region is CASSDRTGNTEAFF. The DNA of the CDR3 is TGTGCCAGCAGCGATCGGACAGGCAACACTGAAGCTTTCTTT.

A note on this clonotype: A read error may account for a junction end that differs from germline. This chain links TRBV3-1 with TRBJ2-2; 11 nucleotides line up with TRBD2. From germline, CDR1 is LGHDT and CDR2 YNNKEL (reference sequence). This CDR3 comprises 16 residues. CDR3 in amino acids: CASSRHSGGATGGLFF. In DNA form, the CDR3 reads TGCGCCAGCAGCCGACATAGCGGGGGGGCCACCGGGGGGCTGTTTTTT.

This clonotype was observed a handful of times. V and J are TRBV2 and TRBJ1-3, with D perhaps matching TRBD1 (5 bases). The CDR3 is 15 amino acids. V was pared by 4 bases and J by 0 bases, with 10 bases between. Germline loops: CDR1 SNHLY, CDR2 FYNNEI. CDR3 sequence reads: CASSAPGGSGNTIYF. The CDR3 region has the DNA TGTGCCAGCAGTGCCCCGGGGGGCTCTGGAAACACCATATATTTT.

This chain links TRBV20-1 with TRBJ1-2; D not certain. The CDR3 sequence is 12 residues long. The germline V gene encodes CDR1 DFQATT and CDR2 SNEGSKA (reference sequence). V was cut by 6 bases and J by 4 bases, with 12 bases left in between. Here the CDR3 reads CSASGWGYGYTF. The CDR3 DNA reads as TGCAGTGCCTCAGGATGGGGCTATGGCTACACCTTC.

This clonotype showed up many times. The V gene is TRBV6-4, the J gene TRBJ2-7; D perhaps matches TRBD1 (6 bases). CDR3 size: 13 residues. Germline CDR1 is MRHNA and CDR2 is SNTAGT. As DNA, the CDR3 is TGTGCCAGCAGTCACTCGACAGGCTGCGAGCAGTACGTC. Its translation: CASSHSTGCEQYV.

The CDR3, as DNA: TGTGCCACCAGCAGTCCGGGACTAGCGGAAGATACGCAGTATTTT. Translating gives CATSSPGLAEDTQYF. The chain links TRBV15 to TRBJ2-3; 11 positions agree with TRBD2. This CDR3 has 15 amino acids. Germline V gene sequence: CDR1 LNHNV, CDR2 YYDKDF (reference sequence). Trimming took 3 bases from V and 5 from J; bases not matched to a gene: 4.

This clonotype was recorded many times. This chain links TRBV7-8 with TRBJ1-1; TRBD1 aligns across 7 bases. After removal of 6 bases from V and 5 bases from J, the junction contained 6 bases not matched to a gene. The CDR3 is 13 residues long. CDR1 and CDR2 (germline): SGHVS, FQNEAQ. The CDR3 region has the DNA TGTGCCAGCAGAACCCTCAGGGGGACTGAAGCTTTCTTT. This codes for CASRTLRGTEAFF.

The CDR3: CASSFDSYNSPLHF. As DNA, the CDR3 is TGTGCCAGCAGCTTCGACAGCTATAATTCACCCCTCCACTTT. This rearrangement joins TRBV11-2 to TRBJ1-6; the D gene is possibly TRBD1 (5 bases). The V gene lost 3 bases and the J gene lost 3 bases, with 6 bases spanning the gap. CDR1 is SGHAT and CDR2 is FQNNGV in the germline V gene. The CDR3 has 14 amino acids.

This clonotype was counted once. This sequence joins TRBV11-3 and TRBJ2-1; no clear D gene. CDR3 length: 13 residues. V lost 1 base, J lost 5 bases, and 6 bases lay in between. Per germline, CDR1 SGHNT and CDR2 YENEEA. The CDR3 DNA reads as TGTGCCAGCAGCTTAGGGGCTAACAATGAGCAGTTCTTC. It is translated as CASSLGANNEQFF. The entire variable domain, with the rest obtained from reference TRBV11-3 and TRBJ2-1, is as follows: EAGVVQSPRYKIIEKKQPVAFWCNPISGHNTLYWYLQNLGQGPELLIRYENEEAVDDSQLPKDRFSAERLKGVDSTLKIQPAELGDSAVYLCASSLGANNEQFFGPGTRLTVL.

The CDR3 nucleotides read TGCAGTGCTAGTTCGGGCAATCAGCCCCAGCATTTT. Translation: CSASSGNQPQHF. The V gene is TRBV20-1, the J gene TRBJ1-5; D is unclear. The CDR3 runs to 12 residues. CDR1 is DFQATT and CDR2 is SNEGSKA in the germline V gene (reference sequence). Trimming cost V 3 bases and J 2 bases, with 5 bases left between them.

By frequency in the sample, this clonotype is medium-sized. The chain uses TRBV27 and TRBJ2-7; the match to TRBD2 covers 7 bases. V lost 5 bases to trimming and J lost 4 bases; unmatched junction nucleotides: 8. CDR1 MNHEY and CDR2 SMNVEV come from the germline V gene (reference sequence). The CDR3 is made up of 14 amino acids. CDR3 nucleotide sequence: TGTGCCAGCAGTCTAGGGCCGGGGGGATACGAGCAGTACTTC. Translating it yields CASSLGPGGYEQYF.

The chain uses TRBV5-1 and TRBJ1-6; maybe TRBD1 (5 bases). CDR1 is SGHRS and CDR2 is YFSETQ in the germline V gene. The CDR3 extends over 17 amino acids. Trimming stripped 3 bases from V and 9 bases from J, with 22 bases between. The DNA for the CDR3 is TGCGCCAGCAGCTCCTTTCGAGCGGGGGGGAGTGGTTCACCCCTCCACTTT. Protein product: CASSSFRAGGSGSPLHF.

The V call is TRBV20-1, the J call TRBJ1-2, with TRBD1 matching over 7 bases. V lost 4 bases, J lost 4 bases, and 6 bases stayed unmatched. The CDR3 loop spans 13 amino acids. Germline V gene lookup returns CDR1 DFQATT and CDR2 SNEGSKA (reference sequence). Written as DNA, the CDR3 is TGCAGTGCTAAGCCTCCAGGGGGCTATGGCTACACCTTC. It is translated as CSAKPPGGYGYTF.

This clonotype was seen a handful of times. The genes are TRBV9 and TRBJ2-7; TRBD2 matches at 14 bases. The CDR3 contains 15 residues. In germline, CDR1 is SGDLS, CDR2 YYNGEE. V lost 3 bases to trimming and J lost 7 bases; unmatched junction nucleotides: 6. The CDR3 nucleotides read TGTGCCAGCAGCGATGGACTAGCGGGAGGCAGGGAGCAGTACTTC. Its protein is CASSDGLAGGREQYF.

This clonotype has more than one count but fewer than ten. Being one base from a much bigger clone, this may be a read error. The chain is built from TRBV19 and TRBJ2-1; D could derive from TRBD1 or TRBD2 (5 bases each). Germline V gene sequence: CDR1 LNHDA, CDR2 SQIVND (reference sequence). The CDR3 loop spans 17 amino acids. CDR3 residues: CASSIDPPFGGYNEQSF. CDR3 bases: TGTGCCAGTAGTATAGATCCCCCCTTTGGGGGTTACAATGAGCAGTCCTTC.

This clonotype was recorded a few times. The V call is TRBV20-1, the J call TRBJ1-4; D ambiguous. V lost 3 bases, J lost 2 bases, and 7 bases lay in between. The germline V gene encodes CDR1 DFQATT and CDR2 SNEGSKA (reference sequence). This CDR3 spans 13 amino acids. For the CDR3, the DNA is TGCAGTGCTAGTGAACGGACTAATGAAAAACTGTTTTTT. This sequence encodes CSASERTNEKLFF.

The chain couples TRBV7-6 to TRBJ2-7; a possible D gene is TRBD1 (6 bases). CDR1 is SGHVS and CDR2 is FNYEAQ in the germline V gene. The CDR3 sequence is 14 residues long. The V and J ends lost 5 bases and 0 bases respectively, with 11 bases between them. In DNA form, the CDR3 reads TGTGCCAGCAGCGACCAGGGGTCCTCCTACGAGCAGTACTTC. As protein: CASSDQGSSYEQYF.

A note on this clonotype: The CDR3 end shows no conserved phenylalanine or tryptophan, and so a read error is likely. The CDR3 sequence is CSVRDAANGGYTS. In DNA, the CDR3 is TGCAGCGTGCGGGACGCCGCGAACGGGGGCTACACCTCC. This chain joins TRBV29-1 and TRBJ1-2, with D possibly TRBD1 on 5 matching bases. The germline gives CDR1 SQVTM, CDR2 ANQGSEA. V was clipped by 6 bases and J by 8 bases, with 19 bases between them. This CDR3 has 13 residues.

The V call is TRBV25-1, the J call TRBJ2-1; tentatively, D is TRBD1 or TRBD2 (5 bases each). CDR3 length: 17 amino acids. Trimming removed 0 bases from V and 4 bases from J, with 16 bases in between. Germline V CDR1 and CDR2: MGHDK, SYGVNS. CDR3 protein: CASSEYKGSGGYNEQFF. The CDR3 DNA reads TGTGCCAGCAGTGAATATAAAGGGAGTGGGGGATACAATGAGCAGTTCTTC.